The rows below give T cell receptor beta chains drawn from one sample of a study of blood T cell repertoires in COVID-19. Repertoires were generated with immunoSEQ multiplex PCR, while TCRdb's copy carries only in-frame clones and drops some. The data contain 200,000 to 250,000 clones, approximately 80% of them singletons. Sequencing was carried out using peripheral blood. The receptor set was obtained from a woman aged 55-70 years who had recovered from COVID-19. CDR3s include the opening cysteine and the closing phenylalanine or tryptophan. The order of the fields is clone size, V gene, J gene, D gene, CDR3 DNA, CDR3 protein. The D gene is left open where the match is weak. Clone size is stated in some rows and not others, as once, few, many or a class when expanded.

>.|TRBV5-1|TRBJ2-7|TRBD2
TGCGCCAGCAGCTTGGTATCTAGCGGGGGGCCCTACGAGCAGTACTTC
CASSLVSSGGPYEQYF
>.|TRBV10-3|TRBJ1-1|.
TGTGCCATCAGTCGACAGTTATCTGAAGCTTTCTTT
CAISRQLSEAFF
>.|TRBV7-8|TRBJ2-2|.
TGTGCCAGCAGCTCACGGGGGACCGGGGAGCTGTTTTTT
CASSSRGTGELFF
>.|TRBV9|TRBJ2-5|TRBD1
TGTGCCAGCAGCGTAGGGAGGACAGGGTCAGACATAGAGACCCAGTACTTC
CASSVGRTGSDIETQYF
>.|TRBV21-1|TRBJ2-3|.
TGTGCCAGCAGCGATCGACTAGCGGGGGCAAGGAATACGCAGTATTTT
CASSDRLAGARNTQYF
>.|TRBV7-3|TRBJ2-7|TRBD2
TGTGCCAGCAGCCCAAACCGAGCGGGGCCGTACGAGCAGTACTTC
CASSPNRAGPYEQYF
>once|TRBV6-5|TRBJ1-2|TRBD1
TGTGCCAGCGCTCAGGGGGGACTTGGCTACACCTTC
CASAQGGLGYTF
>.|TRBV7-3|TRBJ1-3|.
TGTGCCAGCAGCCAGCCGGGCTCTGGAAACACCATATATTTT
CASSQPGSGNTIYF
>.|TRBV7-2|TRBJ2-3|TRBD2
TGTGCCAGCAGTCGGGGACTAGCGTCAGATACGCAGTATTTT
CASSRGLASDTQYF
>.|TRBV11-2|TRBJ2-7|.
TGTGCCAGCAGCGGCGGGACGCTCGGAGAGCAGTACTTC
CASSGGTLGEQYF
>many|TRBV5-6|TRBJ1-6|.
TGTGCCAGCAGCCTAGACAGGAATAATTCACCCCTCCACTTT
CASSLDRNNSPLHF
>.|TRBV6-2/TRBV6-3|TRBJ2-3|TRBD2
TGTGCCAGCAGCTATACTAGCGGGAGCACAGATACGCAGTATTTT
CASSYTSGSTDTQYF
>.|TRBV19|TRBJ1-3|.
TGTGCCAGTAGTTTAGAGGTGCAGCGCTCTGGAAACACCATATATTTT
CASSLEVQRSGNTIYF
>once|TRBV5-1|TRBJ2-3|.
TGCGCCAGCCGGTCTATTAGCACAGATACGCAGTATTTT
CASRSISTDTQYF
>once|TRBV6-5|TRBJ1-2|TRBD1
TGTGCCAGCAGTTACGGTGGGACAGGGGGTGTCTATGGCTACACCTTC
CASSYGGTGGVYGYTF
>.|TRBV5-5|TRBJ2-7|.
TGTGCCAGCAGCTTTTTTCCAGGGATCTCCTACGAGCAGTACTTC
CASSFFPGISYEQYF
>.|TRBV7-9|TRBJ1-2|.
TGTGCCAGCAGCTTCACGGGAGGGATCTATGGCTACACCTTC
CASSFTGGIYGYTF
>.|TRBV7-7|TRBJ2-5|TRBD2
TGTGCTAGCAGCTTGGGGGCTAGCGGGGGCCCCGGAGTTGAGACCCAGTACTTC
CASSLGASGGPGVETQYF
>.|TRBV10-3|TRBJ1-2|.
TGTGCCACACGCCTGGAGGGTGGCTACACCTTC
CATRLEGGYTF
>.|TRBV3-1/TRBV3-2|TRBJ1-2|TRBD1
TGTGCCAGCAGCCTAGGGACAGGGGGAGACTATGGCTACACCTTC
CASSLGTGGDYGYTF
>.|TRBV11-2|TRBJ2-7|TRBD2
TGTGCCAGCATCACCGGGGTCGGGGGGAGCTCCTACGAGCAGTACTTC
CASITGVGGSSYEQYF
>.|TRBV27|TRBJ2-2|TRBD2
TGTGCCAGCAGTTTTAGCGGGGGGGCTTTTGGCGGGGAGCTGTTTTTT
CASSFSGGAFGGELFF
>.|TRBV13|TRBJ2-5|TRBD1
TGTGCCAGCAGCGCGACCGGGACAGGTCAAGAGACCCAGTACTTC
CASSATGTGQETQYF
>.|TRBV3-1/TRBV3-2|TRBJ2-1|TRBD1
TGTGCCAGCAGCCAGCAGCTACCCGGGACAGGGAACAATGAGCAGTTCTTC
CASSQQLPGTGNNEQFF
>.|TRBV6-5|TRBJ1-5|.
TGTGCCAGCAGTTACTCAGGCGCCGGGGGTCAGCCCCAGCATTTT
CASSYSGAGGQPQHF
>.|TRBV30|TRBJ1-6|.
TGTGCCTGGAGTGTCCAGGCACATTCACCCCTCCACTTT
CAWSVQAHSPLHF
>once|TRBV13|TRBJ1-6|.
TGTGCCAGCAGACGTGCGGGGGGGAGCTCCTATAATTCACCCCTCCACTTT
CASRRAGGSSYNSPLHF
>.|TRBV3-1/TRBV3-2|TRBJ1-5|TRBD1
TGTGCCGGAGAGGGGACAGGGGGGAATCAGCCCCAGCATTTT
CAGEGTGGNQPQHF
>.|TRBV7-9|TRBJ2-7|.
TGTGCCAGCAGCTTAGGAAGGGGGCAGTACTTC
CASSLGRGQYF
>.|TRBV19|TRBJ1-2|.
TGTGCCAGTACCCCTGGGGGCAGGGGAGTTGGCTACACCTTC
CASTPGGRGVGYTF
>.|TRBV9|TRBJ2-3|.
TGTGCCAGCAGCGTAGGCTGGGGGGGCACAGATACGCAGTATTTT
CASSVGWGGTDTQYF
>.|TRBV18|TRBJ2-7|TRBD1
TGTGCCAGCTCACCTGCAGGGACAGGGGGCAGGTACGAGCAGTACTTC
CASSPAGTGGRYEQYF
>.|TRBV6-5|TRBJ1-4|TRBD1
TGTGCCAGCAGCCGCGGGACAGGGAGGGAAAAACTGTTTTTT
CASSRGTGREKLFF
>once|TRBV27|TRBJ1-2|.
TGTGCCACTAAACAACCCCGAGGGGGGGCTCTTGGCTACACCTTC
CATKQPRGGALGYTF
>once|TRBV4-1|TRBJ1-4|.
TGCGCCAGCAGCCAAGTAACAGGGAAAAATGAAAAACTGTTTTTT
CASSQVTGKNEKLFF
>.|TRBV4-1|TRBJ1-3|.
TGCGCCAGCAGGAGGGAACCTGGAAACACCATATATTTT
CASRREPGNTIYF
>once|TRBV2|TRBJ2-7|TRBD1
TGTGCCAGCAGTGAGGGGACAGGGATCGAGCAGTACTTC
CASSEGTGIEQYF
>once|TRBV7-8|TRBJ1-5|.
TGTGCCAGCAGCCGACCCCTGATAGGACTGCAACATAGCAATCAGCCCCAGCATTTT
CASSRPLIGLQHSNQPQHF
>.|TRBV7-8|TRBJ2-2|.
TGTGCCAGCAGCCTCGGCGGGACCGGGGAGCTGTTTTTT
CASSLGGTGELFF
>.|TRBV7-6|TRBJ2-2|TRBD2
TGTGCCAGCAGCTTAGATTTAGGGAGGGAGAACACCGGGGAGCTGTTTTTT
CASSLDLGRENTGELFF
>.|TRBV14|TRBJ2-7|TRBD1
TGTGCCAGCAGCCAGGGACAGCTCTACGAGCAGTACTTC
CASSQGQLYEQYF
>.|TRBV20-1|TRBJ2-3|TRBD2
TGCAGTGCTAGTCCCAGCGGGGGGGCCACAGATACGCAGTATTTT
CSASPSGGATDTQYF
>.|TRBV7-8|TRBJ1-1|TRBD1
TGTGCCAGCAGCGTAGGGGGACAGCGGACTGAAGCTTTCTTT
CASSVGGQRTEAFF
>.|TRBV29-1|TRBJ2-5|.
TGCAGCGGGCGGGCGTTCCAAGAGACCCAGTACTTC
CSGRAFQETQYF
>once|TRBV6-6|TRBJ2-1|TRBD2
TGTGCCAGCAGCCCATCCCCGGGACTAGCCTTCTTC
CASSPSPGLAFF
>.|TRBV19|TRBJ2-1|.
TGTGCCAGTAGTATAGTGGCGGGGGCCCACAATGAGCAGTTCTTC
CASSIVAGAHNEQFF
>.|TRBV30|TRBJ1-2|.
TGTGCCTGGAGTTCTTACTACAGGGTCACCGCCTATGGCTACACCTTC
CAWSSYYRVTAYGYTF
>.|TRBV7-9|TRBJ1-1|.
TGTGCCAGCAGCATGACAGGGAACACTGAAGCTTTCTTT
CASSMTGNTEAFF
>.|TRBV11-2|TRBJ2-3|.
TGTGCCAGCAGCTTACGAGGGGGGGGGACGCAGTATTTT
CASSLRGGGTQYF
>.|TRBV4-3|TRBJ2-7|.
TGCGCCAGCAGCCAAGACGCGCTTTCCCGATCCTACGAGCAGTACTTC
CASSQDALSRSYEQYF
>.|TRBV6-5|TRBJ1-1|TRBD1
TGTGCCAGCAGTAACAGGGGGCAGGGCACTGAAGCTTTCTTT
CASSNRGQGTEAFF
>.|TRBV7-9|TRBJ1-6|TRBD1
TGTGCCAGCAGCTTAGAGGGCAGGGGGCCGAATTCACCCCTCCACTTT
CASSLEGRGPNSPLHF
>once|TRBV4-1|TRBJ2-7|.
TGCGCCAGCAGCCCTACCGAAGGAGTCTACGAGCAGTACTTC
CASSPTEGVYEQYF